Below, one T cell receptor beta chain is given with its context. Antigen: not known. The source of the sample is a study of T cell responses to AZD1222 COVID-19 vaccine. The CDR3 consists of 17 residues. Germline loops: CDR1 MNHNS, CDR2 SASEGT. V was pared by 3 bases and J by 2 bases, with 13 bases of the junction left unmatched. Study-level points and caveats: None of the repertoires were sampled until the peak T cell response had passed. Females made up more of the donors, who were largely white British, and clonal diversity may have come out too low. CD4 TCRs associated with vaccination spanned spike, dominating at 160-218 and 743-854.

Profiling relied on immunoSEQ multiplex PCR, and the TCRdb table lists in-frame clones only, not all of them. The sample includes about 95,000 clones, approximately 91% of them seen just once. The chain links TRBV6-1 to TRBJ2-7; 7 bases line up with TRBD1. The sequence was collected from an adult in good health. The sequences come from peripheral blood, collected on day 0 of AZD1222 vaccination. CDR3 loop: CASSDRQGRTLAYEQYF. The CDR3 DNA follows: TGTGCCAGCAGTGATAGACAGGGAAGGACTCTGGCCTACGAGCAGTACTTC.